This T cell receptor beta chain was sequenced in a study of T cell changes during pregnancy in multiple sclerosis. The assay was immunoSEQ multiplex PCR, and TCRdb's table has in-frame clones only and misses some. The sample has around 29,000 clones, more than 75% seen once; the top ten hold approximately 8%. V was pared by 4 bases and J by 2 bases, with 16 bases between. Per the germline V gene, CDR1 is SGHRS and CDR2 is YFSETQ. This CDR3 is built from 15 residues. This clonotype was sampled from a female donor with multiple sclerosis, enrolled in a pregnancy study. Specimen: CD8+ T cells from peripheral blood mononuclear cells, collected after pregnancy. This sequence joins TRBV5-1 and TRBJ2-7; D is perhaps TRBD2 (5 bases). The CDR3 reads CASSPEAAWTYEQYF. In DNA form, the CDR3 reads TGCGCCAGCAGCCCGGAGGCAGCTTGGACCTACGAGCAGTACTTC.